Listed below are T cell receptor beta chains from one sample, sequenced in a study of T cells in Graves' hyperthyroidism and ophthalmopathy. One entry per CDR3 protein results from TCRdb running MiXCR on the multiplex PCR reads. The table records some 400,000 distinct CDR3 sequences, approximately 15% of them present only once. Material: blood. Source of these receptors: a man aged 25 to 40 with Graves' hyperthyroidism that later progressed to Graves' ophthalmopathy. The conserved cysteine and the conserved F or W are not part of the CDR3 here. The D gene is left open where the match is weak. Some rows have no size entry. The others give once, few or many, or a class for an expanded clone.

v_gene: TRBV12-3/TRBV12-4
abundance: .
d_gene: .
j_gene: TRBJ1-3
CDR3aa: ASSSQGLPGNTIY

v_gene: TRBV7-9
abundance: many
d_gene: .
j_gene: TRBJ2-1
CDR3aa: ASSFMRGGTNEQF

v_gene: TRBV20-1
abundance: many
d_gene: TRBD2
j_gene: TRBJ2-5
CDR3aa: SAKSGGAGMGETQY

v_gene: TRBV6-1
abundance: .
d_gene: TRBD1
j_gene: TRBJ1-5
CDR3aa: PGQGSFSNQPQH

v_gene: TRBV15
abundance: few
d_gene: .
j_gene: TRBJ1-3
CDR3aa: ATSRDYRAWSLTSGNTIY

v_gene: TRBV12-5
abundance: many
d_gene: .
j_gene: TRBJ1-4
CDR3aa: ASGLPGGANEKLF

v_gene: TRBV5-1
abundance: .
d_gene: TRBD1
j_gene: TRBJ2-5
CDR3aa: ASSPTDRGQETQY

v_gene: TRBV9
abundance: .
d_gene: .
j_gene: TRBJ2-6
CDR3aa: ASSVRGAGANVLI

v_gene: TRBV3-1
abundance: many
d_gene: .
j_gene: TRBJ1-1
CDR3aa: ASSQDVRGAF

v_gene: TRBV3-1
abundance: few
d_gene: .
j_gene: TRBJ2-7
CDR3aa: ASSQAFYEQY

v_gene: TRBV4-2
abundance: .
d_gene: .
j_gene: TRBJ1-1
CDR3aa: ASSQLPGRVTEAF

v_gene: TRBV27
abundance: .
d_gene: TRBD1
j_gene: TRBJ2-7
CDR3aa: ASSFRTGWDEQY

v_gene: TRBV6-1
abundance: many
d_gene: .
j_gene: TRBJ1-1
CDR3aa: ASGGRANTEAF

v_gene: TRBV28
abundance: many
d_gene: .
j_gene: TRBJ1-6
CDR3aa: ASRALGHNSPLH

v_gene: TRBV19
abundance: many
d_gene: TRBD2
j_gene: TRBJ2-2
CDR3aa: ASRGLAEAGELF

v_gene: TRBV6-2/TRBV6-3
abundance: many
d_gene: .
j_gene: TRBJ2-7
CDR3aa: ARRTRGDYEQY

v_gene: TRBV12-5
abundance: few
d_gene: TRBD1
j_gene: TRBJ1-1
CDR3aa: ASGVDRGITEAF

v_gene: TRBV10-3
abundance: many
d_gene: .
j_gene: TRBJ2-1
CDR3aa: AISDPRSYNEQF

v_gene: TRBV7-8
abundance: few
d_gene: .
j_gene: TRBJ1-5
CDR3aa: ASSLPKWTAYSNQPQH

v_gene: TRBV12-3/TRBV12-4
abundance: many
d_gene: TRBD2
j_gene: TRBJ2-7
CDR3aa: ASSSTSGSYEQY

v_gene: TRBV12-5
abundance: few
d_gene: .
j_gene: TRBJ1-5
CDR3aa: ASGLVLGAGNQPQH

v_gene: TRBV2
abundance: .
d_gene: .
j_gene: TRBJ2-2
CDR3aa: ASSDIGELF

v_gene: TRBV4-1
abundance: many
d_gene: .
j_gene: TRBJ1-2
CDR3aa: ASSPPTGDYGYT

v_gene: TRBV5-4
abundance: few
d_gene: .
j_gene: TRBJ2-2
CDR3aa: ASSLLGVGELF

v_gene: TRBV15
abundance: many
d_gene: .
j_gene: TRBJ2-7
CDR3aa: ATSRDYAGQYEQY

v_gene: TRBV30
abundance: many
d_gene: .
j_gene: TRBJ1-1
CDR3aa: AWSGQANAEAF

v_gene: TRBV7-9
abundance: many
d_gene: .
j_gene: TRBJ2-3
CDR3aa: ASSHPRTHPDTQY

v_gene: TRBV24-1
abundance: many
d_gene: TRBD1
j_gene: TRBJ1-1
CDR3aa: ATSDAGQGDTEAF

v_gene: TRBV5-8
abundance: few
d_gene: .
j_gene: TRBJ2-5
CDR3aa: ASRPEETQY

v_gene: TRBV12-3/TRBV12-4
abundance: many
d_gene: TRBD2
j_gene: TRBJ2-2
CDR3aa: ASSRRTSGGVRGTGELF

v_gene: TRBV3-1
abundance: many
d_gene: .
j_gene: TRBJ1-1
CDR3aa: ASSGKKKGTEAF

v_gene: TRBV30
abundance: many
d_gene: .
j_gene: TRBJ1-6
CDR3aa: AWSSRANSPLH

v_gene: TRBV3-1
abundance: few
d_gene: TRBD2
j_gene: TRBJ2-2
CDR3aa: ANSQAGWNTGELF

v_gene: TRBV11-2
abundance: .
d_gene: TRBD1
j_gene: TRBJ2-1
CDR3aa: ASSSSTGRRGMEQF

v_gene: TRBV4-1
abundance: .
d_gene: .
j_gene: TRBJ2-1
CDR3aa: ASSLKGNEQF

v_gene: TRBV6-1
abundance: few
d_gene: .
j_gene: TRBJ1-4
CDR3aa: ASSSGTDNEKLF

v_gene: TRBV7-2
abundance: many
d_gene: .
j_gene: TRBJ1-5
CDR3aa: ASSGQPNQPQH

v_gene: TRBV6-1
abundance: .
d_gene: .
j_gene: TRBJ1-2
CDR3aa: ASSEFLARNGYT

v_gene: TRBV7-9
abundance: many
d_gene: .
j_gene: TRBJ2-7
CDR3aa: ASSLEGDEQY

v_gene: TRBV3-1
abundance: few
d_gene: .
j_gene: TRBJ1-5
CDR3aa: ASSPLQGSQPQH

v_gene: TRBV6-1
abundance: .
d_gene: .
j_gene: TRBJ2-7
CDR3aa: ASSEGPEQY

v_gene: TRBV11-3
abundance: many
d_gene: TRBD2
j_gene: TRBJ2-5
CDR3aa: ASSSAGGRGETQY

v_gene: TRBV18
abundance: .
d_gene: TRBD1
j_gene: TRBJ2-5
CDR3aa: ASSPINDRGGQETQY

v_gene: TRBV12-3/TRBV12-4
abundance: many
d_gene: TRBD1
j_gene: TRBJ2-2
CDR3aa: ASSRAGGTGELF

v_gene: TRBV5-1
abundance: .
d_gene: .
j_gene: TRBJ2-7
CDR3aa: ASSPHDISYEQY

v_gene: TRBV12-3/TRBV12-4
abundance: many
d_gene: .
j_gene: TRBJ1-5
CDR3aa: ASRADGGGNQPQH

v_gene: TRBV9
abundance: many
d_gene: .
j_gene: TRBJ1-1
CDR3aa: ASSATGINTEAF

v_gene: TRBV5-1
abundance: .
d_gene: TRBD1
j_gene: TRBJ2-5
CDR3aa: ASSPGQGWKTQY

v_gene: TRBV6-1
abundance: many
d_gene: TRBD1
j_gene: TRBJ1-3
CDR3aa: ASRSGTASGNTIY

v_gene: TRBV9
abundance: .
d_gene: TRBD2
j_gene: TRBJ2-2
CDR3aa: ASSQGLAETGELF

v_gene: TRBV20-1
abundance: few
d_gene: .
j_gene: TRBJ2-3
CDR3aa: SARASGGSSTDTQY

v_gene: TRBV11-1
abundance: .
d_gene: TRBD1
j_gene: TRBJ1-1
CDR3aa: ASSPVNRGYTEAF

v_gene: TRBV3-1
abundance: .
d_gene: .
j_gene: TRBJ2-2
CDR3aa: ASSQELRSNTGMLF

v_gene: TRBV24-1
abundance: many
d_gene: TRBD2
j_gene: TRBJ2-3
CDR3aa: ATSAPLIAGSTDTQY

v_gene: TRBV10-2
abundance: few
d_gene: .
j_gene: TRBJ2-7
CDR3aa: ASSESGLDEQY

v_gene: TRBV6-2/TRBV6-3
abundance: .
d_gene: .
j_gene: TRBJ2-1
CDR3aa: TSSYQGRVYNEQF